This T cell receptor (beta chain) was recovered during a study of cytomegalovirus exposure and HLA in healthy donors. PCR involved 60 Vbeta and 13 Jbeta primers. TCRdb's table, derived via immunoSEQ multiplex PCR, lists solely in-frame clones and lacks some. The sample data list roughly 72,000 clones. The germline gives CDR1 MDHEN, CDR2 SYDVKM. V was pared by 5 bases and J by 5 bases, with 16 bases of the junction left unmatched. CDR3 size: 17 residues. The specimen sequenced was PBMCs. The chain combines TRBV28 with TRBJ2-5, with 8 positions matching TRBD1. This receptor was identified in a man aged 18 to 30 in good health and CMV-seropositive. The CDR3 loop reads CASSTRGTGLIVETQYF. CDR3 nucleotides: TGTGCCAGCAGTACTAGGGGGACAGGTCTTATAGTGGAGACCCAGTACTTC.